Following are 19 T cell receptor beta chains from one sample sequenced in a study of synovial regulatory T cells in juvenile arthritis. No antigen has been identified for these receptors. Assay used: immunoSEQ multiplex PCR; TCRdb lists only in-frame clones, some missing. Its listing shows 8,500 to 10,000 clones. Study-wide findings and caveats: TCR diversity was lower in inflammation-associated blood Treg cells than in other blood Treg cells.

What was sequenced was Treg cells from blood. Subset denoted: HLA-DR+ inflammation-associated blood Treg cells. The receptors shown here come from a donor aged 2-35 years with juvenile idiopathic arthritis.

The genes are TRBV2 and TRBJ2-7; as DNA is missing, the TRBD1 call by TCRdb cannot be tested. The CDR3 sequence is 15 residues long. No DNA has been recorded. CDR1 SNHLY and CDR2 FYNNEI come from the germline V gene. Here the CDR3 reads CASSEALRRAYEQYF.

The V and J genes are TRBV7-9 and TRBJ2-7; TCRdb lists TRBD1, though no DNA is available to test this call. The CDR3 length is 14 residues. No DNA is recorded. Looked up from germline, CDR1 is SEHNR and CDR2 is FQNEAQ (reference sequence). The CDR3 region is CASSLFHRDYEQYF. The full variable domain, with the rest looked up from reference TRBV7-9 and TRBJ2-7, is DTGVSQNPRHKITKRGQNVTFRCDPISEHNRLYWYRQTLGQGPEFLTYFQNEAQLEKSRLLSDRFSAERPKGSFSTLEIQRTEQGDSAMYLCASSLFHRDYEQYFGPGTRLTVT.

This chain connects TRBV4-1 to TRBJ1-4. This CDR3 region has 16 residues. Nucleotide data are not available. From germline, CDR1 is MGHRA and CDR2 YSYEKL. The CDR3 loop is CASSQDGGQLGEKLFF.

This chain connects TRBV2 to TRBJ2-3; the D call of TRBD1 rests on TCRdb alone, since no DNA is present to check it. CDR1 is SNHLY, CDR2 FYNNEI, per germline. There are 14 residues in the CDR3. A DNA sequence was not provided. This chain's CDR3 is CASSAGQGPHTQYF.

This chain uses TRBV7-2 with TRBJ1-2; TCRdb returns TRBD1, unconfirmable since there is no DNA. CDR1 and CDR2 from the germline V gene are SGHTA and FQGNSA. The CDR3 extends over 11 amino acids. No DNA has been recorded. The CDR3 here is CASSPVGTALF. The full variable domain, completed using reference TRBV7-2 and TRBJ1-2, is GAGVSQSPSNKVTEKGKDVELRCDPISGHTALYWYRQSLGQGLEFLIYFQGNSAPDKSGLPSDRFSAERTGGSVSTLTIQRTQQEDSAVYLCASSPVGTALFGSGTRLTVV.

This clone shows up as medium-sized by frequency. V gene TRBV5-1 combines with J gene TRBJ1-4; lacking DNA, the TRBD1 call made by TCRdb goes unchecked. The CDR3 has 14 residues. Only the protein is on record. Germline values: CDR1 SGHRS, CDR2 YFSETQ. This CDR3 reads CASSPGTANEKLFF.

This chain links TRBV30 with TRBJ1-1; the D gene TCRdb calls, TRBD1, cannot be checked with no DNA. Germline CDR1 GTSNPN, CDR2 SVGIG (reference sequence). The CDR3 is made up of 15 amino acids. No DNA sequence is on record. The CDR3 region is CAWSEDRGGGTEAFF.

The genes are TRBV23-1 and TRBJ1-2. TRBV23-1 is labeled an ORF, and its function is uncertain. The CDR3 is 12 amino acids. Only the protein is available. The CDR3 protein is CASSHPRVGYTF.

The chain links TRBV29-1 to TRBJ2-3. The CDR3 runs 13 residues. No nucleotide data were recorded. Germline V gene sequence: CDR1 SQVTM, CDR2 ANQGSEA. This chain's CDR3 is CSVEVRGAGPQYF.

The CDR3 protein is CASSPSLAGTTDDNEQFF. V is TRBV5-1 and J is TRBJ2-1; TCRdb gives TRBD2 as the D gene, but with no DNA this cannot be confirmed. This CDR3 has 18 residues. No DNA is recorded. Germline lookup yields CDR1 SGHRS and CDR2 YFSETQ. The full variable domain, with the rest looked up from reference TRBV5-1 and TRBJ2-1, is KAGVTQTPRYLIKTRGQQVTLSCSPISGHRSVSWYQQTPGQGLQFLFEYFSETQRNKGNFPGRFSGRQFSNSRSEMNVSTLELGDSALYLCASSPSLAGTTDDNEQFFGPGTRLTVL.

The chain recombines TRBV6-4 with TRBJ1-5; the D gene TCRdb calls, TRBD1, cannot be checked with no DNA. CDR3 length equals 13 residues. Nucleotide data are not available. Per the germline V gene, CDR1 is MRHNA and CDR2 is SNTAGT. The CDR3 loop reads CASSETDSQPQHF.

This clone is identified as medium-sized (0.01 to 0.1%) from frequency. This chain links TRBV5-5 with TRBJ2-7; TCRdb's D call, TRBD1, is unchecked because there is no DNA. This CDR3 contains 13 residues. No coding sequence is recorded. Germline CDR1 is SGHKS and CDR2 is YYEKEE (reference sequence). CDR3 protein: CASSPTISYEQYF.

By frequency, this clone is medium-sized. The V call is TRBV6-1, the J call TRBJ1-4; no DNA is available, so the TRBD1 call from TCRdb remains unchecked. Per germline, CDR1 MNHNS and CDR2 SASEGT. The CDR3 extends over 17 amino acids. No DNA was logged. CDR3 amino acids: CASSDRPGSTAWEKLFF.

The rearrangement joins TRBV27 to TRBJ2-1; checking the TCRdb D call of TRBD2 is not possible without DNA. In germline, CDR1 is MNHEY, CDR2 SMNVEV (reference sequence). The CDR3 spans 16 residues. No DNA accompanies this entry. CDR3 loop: CASRASGRASYNEQFF.

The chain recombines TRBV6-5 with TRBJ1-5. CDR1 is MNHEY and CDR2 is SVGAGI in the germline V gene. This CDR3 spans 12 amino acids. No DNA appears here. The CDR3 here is CASSQRDQPQHF.

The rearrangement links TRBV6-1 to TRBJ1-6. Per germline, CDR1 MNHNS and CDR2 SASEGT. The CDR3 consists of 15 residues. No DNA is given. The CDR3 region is CASSGPGLNNSPLHF.

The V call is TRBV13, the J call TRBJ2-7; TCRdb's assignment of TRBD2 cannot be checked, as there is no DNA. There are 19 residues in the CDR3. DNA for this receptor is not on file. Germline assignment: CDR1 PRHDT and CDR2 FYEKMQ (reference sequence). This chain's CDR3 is CASSLSRLAGGPGSYEQYF. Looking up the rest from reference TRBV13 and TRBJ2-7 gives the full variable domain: AAGVIQSPRHLIKEKRETATLKCYPIPRHDTVYWYQQGPGQDPQFLISFYEKMQSDKGSIPDRFSAQQFSDYHSELNMSSLELGDSALYFCASSLSRLAGGPGSYEQYFGPGTRLTVT.

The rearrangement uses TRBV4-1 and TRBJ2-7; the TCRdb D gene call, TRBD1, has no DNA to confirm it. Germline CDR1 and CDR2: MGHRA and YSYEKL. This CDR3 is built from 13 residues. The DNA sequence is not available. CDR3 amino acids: CASSQDAGYEQYF.

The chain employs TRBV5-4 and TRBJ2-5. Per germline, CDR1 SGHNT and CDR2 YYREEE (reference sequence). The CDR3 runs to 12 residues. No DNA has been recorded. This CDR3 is CASSLIKETQYF.